These 15 T cell receptor beta chains were all obtained from the same sample, sequenced in a study of T cell changes during pregnancy in multiple sclerosis. Data came from immunoSEQ multiplex PCR; TCRdb stores just in-frame clones and leaves some out. The data show approximately 58,000 clones, 92% seen once. The sample was peripheral blood, taken in the second trimester of pregnancy. These receptors came from a female donor in good health, enrolled as a control in a pregnancy study.

The chain uses TRBV5-1 and TRBJ1-2; a possible D gene is TRBD1 (5 bases). CDR1 is SGHRS and CDR2 is YFSETQ in the germline V gene. Trimming took 5 bases from V and 8 from J, leaving 19 bases between them. The CDR3 totals 14 residues. The CDR3 loop reads CASRSSTGPSGYTF. The CDR3 DNA is TGCGCCAGCAGGAGTAGTACAGGCCCCTCAGGCTACACCTTC.

The chain has TRBV10-3 and TRBJ1-2; 7 bases fit TRBD1. CDR1 is ENHRY, CDR2 SYGVKD, per germline. After removal of 6 bases from V and 0 bases from J, the junction contained 10 bases not matched to a gene. The CDR3 length is 16 residues. The CDR3, as DNA: TGTGCCATCAGCCCGGGACAGACTAAAGCTAACTATGGCTACACCTTC. The encoded protein is CAISPGQTKANYGYTF.

V gene TRBV28 combines with J gene TRBJ2-3, with TRBD2 matching over 12 bases. Germline CDR1 and CDR2: MDHEN and SYDVKM. Trimming at V came to 5 bases and at J to 1 base, leaving 1 base not matched to a gene. There are 15 residues in the CDR3. CDR3 nucleotides: TGTGCCAGCAGTCTAGCGGGAGGGCGCACAGATACGCAGTATTTT. This sequence encodes CASSLAGGRTDTQYF.

CDR3 sequence: CASSQVGSQGGLAGATDTQYF. In DNA, the CDR3 is TGCGCCAGCAGCCAAGTCGGGTCCCAGGGAGGGCTAGCGGGAGCTACAGATACGCAGTATTTT. This chain uses TRBV4-1 with TRBJ2-3; 10 bases map to TRBD2. V lost 1 base and J lost 3; bases outside the gene matches: 19. Germline CDR1 and CDR2: MGHRA and YSYEKL. The CDR3 spans 21 residues.

The V gene is TRBV7-9, the J gene TRBJ2-5; TRBD2 aligns across 7 bases. Trimming cost V 4 bases and J 1 base; bases outside gene matches: 3. This CDR3 comprises 14 residues. Germline V gene data show CDR1 as SEHNR and CDR2 as FQNEAQ (reference sequence). The CDR3 DNA follows: TGTGCCAGCAGCTCTCGACTAGCCCAAGAGACCCAGTACTTC. This sequence encodes CASSSRLAQETQYF.

J is TRBJ1-5 and V is TRBV5-1; TRBD1 matches 9 bases. Germline lookup yields CDR1 SGHRS and CDR2 YFSETQ. V trimming: 0 bases; J trimming: 7 bases; junction bases outside the gene matches: 5. The CDR3 contains 15 residues. CDR3 sequence reads: CASSLDRGQGQPQHF. CDR3 sequence (DNA): TGCGCCAGCAGCTTGGACAGGGGGCAAGGCCAGCCCCAGCATTTT.

The CDR3 protein is CSVSGGTYYEQYF. The CDR3 DNA sequence: TGCAGCGTCTCCGGGGGGACTTACTACGAGCAGTACTTC. The rearrangement uses TRBV29-1 and TRBJ2-7; 7 nucleotides match TRBD2. The CDR3 has 13 residues. V lost 6 bases and J lost 3; bases outside the gene matches: 8. CDR1 and CDR2 (germline): SQVTM, ANQGSEA.

V is TRBV5-1 and J is TRBJ2-4; D remains ambiguous. In germline, CDR1 is SGHRS, CDR2 YFSETQ. The V gene lost 2 bases and the J gene lost 6 bases, with 12 bases spanning the gap. This CDR3 contains 14 residues. The CDR3 DNA reads as TGCGCCAGCAGCTTCATTCCCAATCCAAACATTCAGTACTTC. It translates to CASSFIPNPNIQYF.

The chain recombines TRBV28 with TRBJ2-7; TRBD2 matches at 10 bases. The CDR3 has 15 residues. V trimming: 4 bases; J trimming: 2 bases; junction bases outside the gene matches: 5. Germline V gives CDR1 MDHEN, CDR2 SYDVKM. CDR3 protein: CASSSVGLAAYEQYF. Here the CDR3 DNA reads TGTGCCAGCAGTTCAGTCGGACTAGCGGCCTACGAGCAGTACTTC.

The chain combines TRBV11-3 with TRBJ2-2; D may be TRBD2 (5 bases). CDR3 size: 13 residues. Trimming stripped 6 bases from V and 6 bases from J, with 11 bases between. Looked up from germline, CDR1 is SGHNT and CDR2 is YENEEA. The CDR3 spells CASSNTRAGELFF. In DNA form, the CDR3 reads TGTGCCAGCAGTAACACTAGAGCCGGGGAGCTGTTTTTT.

The gene calls are TRBV5-4 and TRBJ2-4; 16 nucleotides align to TRBD2. This CDR3 contains 18 residues. Germline trimming cut 0 bases from V and 6 bases from J; bases unmatched to any gene: 6. Per the germline V gene, CDR1 is SGHNT and CDR2 is YYREEE (reference sequence). This chain's CDR3 is CASSLGSGLAGGGNIQYF. CDR3 bases: TGTGCCAGCAGCTTGGGTTCGGGACTAGCGGGGGGGGGAAACATTCAGTACTTC.

The chain carries TRBV6-1 and TRBJ2-3; 11 bases fit TRBD2. Germline lookup yields CDR1 MNHNS and CDR2 SASEGT. The CDR3 extends over 15 amino acids. The ends lost 5 bases at V and 2 bases at J; junction bases unmatched: 3. DNA for the CDR3: TGTGCCAGCAGTATACTAGCGGGGGTCACAGATACGCAGTATTTT. Translating it yields CASSILAGVTDTQYF.

The rearrangement links TRBV6-5 to TRBJ2-2; D gene ambiguous. The germline V and J ends were trimmed by 5 bases and 6 bases, with 16 bases remaining between them. CDR3 length: 15 amino acids. The germline CDR1 and CDR2 sequences are MNHEY and SVGAGI. DNA for the CDR3: TGTGCCAGCAGTCCGGTATCGAGGTTGGCCGGGGAGCTGTTTTTT. This translates into CASSPVSRLAGELFF.

The chain has TRBV7-2 and TRBJ2-7; 7 positions match TRBD1. CDR3 size: 13 residues. Germline V CDR1 and CDR2: SGHTA, FQGNSA. V gave up 0 bases and J gave up 11 bases; unmatched junction bases: 7. The CDR3 reads CASSLAVEGAEYF. The CDR3 DNA reads as TGTGCCAGCAGCTTAGCGGTTGAGGGGGCGGAGTACTTC.

This chain links TRBV18 with TRBJ2-5; possible D gene TRBD2, 6 bases. The CDR3 contains 13 residues. The germline CDR1 and CDR2 sequences are KGHSH and LQKENI. Trimming pared 2 bases from V and 5 bases from J, leaving 9 bases between. CDR3 nucleotide sequence: TGTGCCAGCTCACCAGCGGAGGGCGAGACCCAGTACTTC. Its translation: CASSPAEGETQYF.